These 28 T cell receptor beta chains share one sample of origin, sequenced in a study of STAT5B mutations in CD4+ large granular lymphocyte leukemia (dated by TCRdb to between 2022 and 2023). Library preparation employed the immunoSEQ multiplex PCR assay. The immuneACCESS repertoire file appears here via TCRdb, limited to in-frame rearrangements. These files lack a portion of the clones; in checked studies, under half of the deficit traces to unresolved V genes, and the cause of the others is not known. Within this sample are thousands of clones, with around 75% of them counted one time only. Around 1.8% of the sample goes to the ten largest clones. Sequencing was performed on PBMCs. These receptors were collected from an older woman with CD4+ T-cell large granular lymphocyte leukemia.

Details on this clone: The sample has other DNA sequences that encode this CDR3 too. This chain connects TRBV11-2 to TRBJ2-5; D is unclear. The J call may be wrong; the DNA end is better matched by TRBJ2-7. Germline CDR1 reads SGHAT; CDR2 reads FQNNGV. The CDR3 extends over 11 amino acids. The CDR3 DNA reads as TGTGCCAGCAGCCCTTCCTACGAGCAGTACTTC. It codes for CASSPSYEQYF.

This clone was counted only a few times. The rearrangement uses TRBV11-1 and TRBJ1-2; D remains ambiguous. V lost 1 base to trimming and J lost 5 bases, with 11 bases between them. This CDR3 is 14 amino acids long. Per the germline V gene, CDR1 is SGHAT and CDR2 is FQDESV (reference sequence). Here the CDR3 reads CASSLEGGEYGYTF. The DNA of the CDR3 is TGTGCCAGCAGCTTAGAAGGCGGGGAATATGGCTACACCTTC. The full variable domain, its missing parts supplied by reference TRBV11-1 and TRBJ1-2, is EAEVAQSPRYKITEKSQAVAFWCDPISGHATLYWYRQILGQGPELLVQFQDESVVDDSQLPKDRFSAERLKGVDSTLKIQPAELGDSAMYLCASSLEGGEYGYTFGSGTRLTVV.

The chain has TRBV27 and TRBJ1-5, with 8 bases that match TRBD1. Germline CDR1 MNHEY, CDR2 SMNVEV (reference sequence). J lost 7 bases, V lost 6 bases, and 8 bases had no gene match. This CDR3 region has 14 residues. CDR3 residues: CASRYGQGGQPQHF. The CDR3 DNA reads as TGTGCCAGCAGATACGGACAGGGCGGGCAGCCCCAGCATTTT.

This clone appeared a few times. V is TRBV2 and J is TRBJ1-2; D remains unclear. In germline, CDR1 is SNHLY, CDR2 FYNNEI. The CDR3 spans 14 residues. The CDR3 DNA sequence: TGTGCGATCCCCCAACCCCGGAGTCTCTATGGCTACACCTTC. Translated, it gives CAIPQPRSLYGYTF. The whole variable domain, filled in from reference TRBV2 and TRBJ1-2, reads EPEVTQTPSHQVTQMGQEVILRCVPISNHLYFYWYRQILGQKVEFLVSFYNNEISEKSEIFDDQFSVERPDGSNFTLKIRSTKLEDSAMYFCAIPQPRSLYGYTFGSGTRLTVV.

CDR3 in DNA: TGTGCCAGCAGCAGGCAACAGGGTTACGAGCAGTACTTC. It translates to CASSRQQGYEQYF. This chain links TRBV5-4 with TRBJ2-7; possibly TRBD1 for D (6 bases). This CDR3 region has 13 residues. Trimming stripped 4 bases from V and 4 bases from J, with 12 bases between. From germline, CDR1 is SGHNT and CDR2 YYREEE (reference sequence).

The table lists this clone with a few counts. This chain joins TRBV4-2 and TRBJ1-2, with D hard to call. V was trimmed by 2 bases and J by 2 bases, leaving 27 bases between them. CDR1 is LGHNA, CDR2 YNFKEQ, per germline. The CDR3 is 20 residues long. This chain's CDR3 is CASSQSRTDPTSDGNYGYTF. CDR3 in DNA: TGTGCCAGCAGCCAATCCCGGACGGACCCCACCTCGGACGGCAACTATGGCTACACCTTC.

The chain is built from TRBV15 and TRBJ2-3, with D maybe TRBD2 (7 bases). CDR1 is LNHNV and CDR2 is YYDKDF in the germline V gene (reference sequence). The CDR3 is 16 amino acids. With 3 bases removed from V and 5 bases from J, the gap between germline ends came to 18 bases. CDR3 coding DNA: TGTGCCACCAGCAGTCTGGCGGGGGCCGGGGGAGATACGCAGTATTTT. Protein product: CATSSLAGAGGDTQYF. Filled out from reference TRBV15 and TRBJ2-3, the complete variable domain reads DAMVIQNPRYQVTQFGKPVTLSCSQTLNHNVMYWYQQKSSQAPKLLFHYYDKDFNNEADTPDNFQSRRPNTSFCFLDIRSPGLGDTAMYLCATSSLAGAGGDTQYFGPGTRLTVL.

The chain combines TRBV27 with TRBJ2-1; 12 nucleotides match TRBD2. Germline CDR1 MNHEY, CDR2 SMNVEV (reference sequence). J was trimmed by 0 bases and V by 7 bases; bases with no gene match: 16. The CDR3 runs 20 residues. CDR3 loop: CASTVMRLAGEVRSYNEQFF. For the CDR3, the DNA is TGTGCCAGCACTGTGATGAGACTAGCGGGAGAGGTACGCTCCTACAATGAGCAGTTCTTC.

The chain carries TRBV9 and TRBJ2-7; D may correspond to TRBD1 or TRBD2 (5 bases each). Germline CDR1 reads SGDLS; CDR2 reads YYNGEE. The germline V and J ends were trimmed by 3 bases and 2 bases, with 18 bases remaining between them. The CDR3 sequence is 16 residues long. The CDR3 loop is CASSASSGTATYEQYF. The CDR3 nucleotides read TGTGCCAGCAGCGCCTCATCAGGGACGGCGACCTACGAGCAGTACTTC. The full variable domain, its missing parts supplied by reference TRBV9 and TRBJ2-7, is DSGVTQTPKHLITATGQRVTLRCSPRSGDLSVYWYQQSLDQGLQFLIQYYNGEERAKGNILERFSAQQFPDLHSELNLSSLELGDSALYFCASSASSGTATYEQYFGPGTRLTVT.

The chain couples TRBV10-3 to TRBJ2-6, with D perhaps matching TRBD2 (5 bases). There are 14 residues in the CDR3. CDR1 and CDR2 (germline): ENHRY, SYGVKD. Trimming cost V 9 bases and J 3 bases, with 12 bases left between them. This CDR3 reads CAIRGDGGANVLTF. CDR3 in DNA: TGTGCCATACGGGGTGACGGTGGGGCCAACGTCCTGACTTTC.

The chain employs TRBV19 and TRBJ1-4; D gene uncertain. Germline V gene data show CDR1 as LNHDA and CDR2 as SQIVND (reference sequence). V dropped 3 bases and J dropped 6 bases, with 11 bases sitting between them. This CDR3 has 14 amino acids. CDR3 amino acids: CASSMVRSHEKLFF. Here the CDR3 DNA reads TGTGCCAGTAGTATGGTCCGTTCGCATGAAAAACTGTTTTTT.

The rearrangement joins TRBV2 to TRBJ1-6, with a weak D call TRBD1 (6 bases). The germline V and J ends were trimmed by 3 bases and 9 bases, with 12 bases remaining between them. CDR1 is SNHLY, CDR2 FYNNEI, per germline. The CDR3 length is 14 residues. The CDR3 loop reads CASSEQGLTSPLHF. The CDR3 DNA follows: TGTGCCAGCAGTGAGCAGGGGCTGACTTCACCCCTCCACTTT.

In this sample, this clone turned up a few times. This chain uses TRBV7-2 with TRBJ2-7; 7 positions match TRBD2. The junction had 13 bases not matched to a gene; V was cut back by 0 bases and J by 2 bases. Germline lookup yields CDR1 SGHTA and CDR2 FQGNSA. This CDR3 spans 18 amino acids. CDR3 protein: CASSLASSVGGSTYEQYF. As DNA, the CDR3 is TGTGCCAGCAGCTTAGCAAGTAGCGTGGGCGGGAGCACCTACGAGCAGTACTTC. The variable domain in full, completed from reference TRBV7-2 and TRBJ2-7, reads GAGVSQSPSNKVTEKGKDVELRCDPISGHTALYWYRQSLGQGLEFLIYFQGNSAPDKSGLPSDRFSAERTGGSVSTLTIQRTQQEDSAVYLCASSLASSVGGSTYEQYFGPGTRLTVT.

The chain is built from TRBV7-8 and TRBJ1-5; the match to TRBD1 covers 7 bases. V gave up 1 base and J gave up 2 bases; unmatched junction bases: 14. CDR1 and CDR2 from the germline V gene are SGHVS and FQNEAQ. The CDR3 consists of 19 residues. The CDR3 DNA reads as TGTGCCAGCAGCTTAGGTGGTCCCGACAGGGCGAGGGGCAATCAGCCCCAGCATTTT. As protein: CASSLGGPDRARGNQPQHF.

The chain carries TRBV4-2 and TRBJ2-1; D ambiguous. V was cut by 0 bases and J by 0 bases, with 6 bases left in between. CDR1 LGHNA and CDR2 YNFKEQ come from the germline V gene. CDR3 size: 15 residues. CDR3 DNA sequence: TGTGCCAGCAGCCAAGAGTCAGGCTCCTACAATGAGCAGTTCTTC. It is translated as CASSQESGSYNEQFF.

V is TRBV11-2 and J is TRBJ1-3, with D unclear. Germline V CDR1 and CDR2: SGHAT, FQNNGV. V lost 10 bases and J lost 4, with 17 bases in between. The CDR3 has 14 amino acids. The CDR3: CATSPLGFGNTIYF. The CDR3 DNA is TGTGCCACCTCACCTTTGGGGTTCGGAAACACCATATATTTT.

The chain couples TRBV25-1 to TRBJ1-2, with 9 positions matching TRBD1. The junction had 4 bases not matched to a gene; V was cut back by 5 bases and J by 3 bases. CDR1 is MGHDK and CDR2 is SYGVNS in the germline V gene. This CDR3 contains 14 residues. The CDR3 here is CASSTRQGDYGYTF. For the CDR3, the DNA is TGTGCCAGCAGTACACGACAGGGGGACTATGGCTACACCTTC.

The sample holds one count of this clone. The V gene is TRBV11-2, the J gene TRBJ2-1; D gene uncertain. The CDR3 extends over 14 amino acids. The V gene's germline CDR1 is SGHAT and CDR2 FQNNGV. The V and J ends lost 5 bases and 4 bases respectively, with 12 bases between them. CDR3 region: CASSPSGVYNEQFF. The CDR3 nucleotides read TGTGCCAGCAGCCCTAGTGGAGTTTACAATGAGCAGTTCTTC.

The CDR3 sequence is CASRGLLYTSYEQYF. As DNA, the CDR3 is TGTGCCAGCAGAGGACTATTATATACGTCCTACGAGCAGTACTTC. This chain joins TRBV6-1 and TRBJ2-7; D possibly corresponds to TRBD2 (6 bases). V lost 6 bases and J 1 base, leaving 16 bases between the germline ends. The CDR3 loop spans 15 amino acids. Per the germline V gene, CDR1 is MNHNS and CDR2 is SASEGT.

The chain carries TRBV11-1 and TRBJ1-1; 7 nucleotides align to TRBD1. CDR3 size: 15 residues. The V gene's germline CDR1 is SGHAT and CDR2 FQDESV (reference sequence). The V gene end was trimmed by 1 base and the J gene end by 6 bases; junction bases not matched to a gene: 8. Here the CDR3 DNA reads TGTGCCAGCAGCTTAGGACAGGGCCAAAACGCTGAAGCTTTCTTT. Protein: CASSLGQGQNAEAFF.

The chain links TRBV9 to TRBJ1-6; 10 nucleotides align to TRBD1. Germline assignment: CDR1 SGDLS and CDR2 YYNGEE. The V gene end was trimmed by 0 bases and the J gene end by 1 base; junction bases not matched to a gene: 1. The CDR3 sequence is 17 residues long. The CDR3 region has the DNA TGTGCCAGCAGCGTAGAGGGACAGGGGTCCTATAATTCACCCCTCCACTTT. Residues: CASSVEGQGSYNSPLHF.

V is TRBV11-2 and J is TRBJ2-4; 7 nucleotides agree with TRBD1. Trimming at V came to 4 bases and at J to 2 bases, leaving 8 bases not matched to a gene. From germline, CDR1 is SGHAT and CDR2 FQNNGV. This CDR3 is 16 amino acids long. CDR3 residues: CASSSPWDSTKNIQYF. CDR3 bases: TGTGCCAGCAGCTCACCGTGGGACAGCACCAAAAACATTCAGTACTTC.

Comment on this clone: The sample contains more than one DNA sequence encoding this CDR3. The chain employs TRBV2 and TRBJ1-1; 8 nucleotides align to TRBD1. Germline-derived CDR1 and CDR2 are SNHLY and FYNNEI. The CDR3 length is 14 residues. V dropped 1 base and J dropped 4; count of bases not matched to a gene: 2. CDR3 region: CASSEVTGGTEAFF. The CDR3 region has the DNA TGTGCCAGCAGTGAAGTTACAGGGGGCACTGAAGCTTTCTTT.

The rearrangement links TRBV2 to TRBJ1-1; D is perhaps TRBD1 (6 bases). Per the germline V gene, CDR1 is SNHLY and CDR2 is FYNNEI. The CDR3 has 15 amino acids. Trimming shortened V by 2 bases and J by 0 bases, and 10 bases separated the two germline ends. CDR3 coding DNA: TGTGCCAGCAGTGAAACAGGGATCTTGAACACTGAAGCTTTCTTT. It is translated as CASSETGILNTEAFF. Full variable domain (rest looked up from reference TRBV2 and TRBJ1-1): EPEVTQTPSHQVTQMGQEVILRCVPISNHLYFYWYRQILGQKVEFLVSFYNNEISEKSEIFDDQFSVERPDGSNFTLKIRSTKLEDSAMYFCASSETGILNTEAFFGQGTRLTVV.

The chain couples TRBV7-8 to TRBJ1-5; no firm D call. The CDR3 spans 13 residues. The V gene's germline CDR1 is SGHVS and CDR2 FQNEAQ. The V end lost 0 bases, the J end lost 6 bases, and 6 bases lay between the germline ends. The CDR3 reads CASSLAGIQPQHF. The CDR3 DNA reads as TGTGCCAGCAGCTTAGCAGGGATTCAGCCCCAGCATTTT.

The chain recombines TRBV30 with TRBJ1-2, with 10 bases that match TRBD1. This CDR3 has 14 amino acids. The junction had 7 bases not matched to a gene; V was cut back by 2 bases and J by 7 bases. Germline CDR1 reads GTSNPN; CDR2 reads SVGIG (reference sequence). The CDR3 nucleotides read TGTGCCTGGAGTAGGGACAGGGGTGGTCGTGGCTACACCTTC. Translating it yields CAWSRDRGGRGYTF.

The chain links TRBV7-2 to TRBJ2-4; weak D call: TRBD1 (7 bases). The CDR3 covers 16 residues. V gave up 4 bases and J gave up 2 bases, with 15 bases separating them. CDR1 and CDR2 from the germline V gene are SGHTA and FQGNSA. CDR3 residues: CASSSRTGLPKNIQYF. CDR3 coding DNA: TGTGCCAGCAGCTCGCGGACAGGACTACCCAAAAACATTCAGTACTTC.

This clone occurred a few times. CDR3 sequence reads: CASSVTGGRTEAFF. The CDR3 region has the DNA TGTGCCAGCAGCGTTACAGGGGGCAGGACTGAAGCTTTCTTT. The genes are TRBV9 and TRBJ1-1; 9 nucleotides match TRBD1. Germline V CDR1 and CDR2: SGDLS, YYNGEE. Trimming at V came to 2 bases and at J to 5 bases, leaving 4 bases not matched to a gene. The length of the CDR3 is 14 residues.